This is a list of T cell receptor beta chains from one sample in a study of blood T cell repertoires in COVID-19. TCRdb keeps only in-frame clones here, not all; method: immunoSEQ multiplex PCR. This repertoire shows roughly 230,000 clones, 80% to 85% found once; its top ten account for around 4%. The sequencing input was peripheral blood. The receptors here all came from a man aged 50 or older with active or convalescent COVID-19. Each CDR3 is given with its conserved first and last residue. Fields, in order: CDR3 protein, clone size, CDR3 length, V gene, J gene. The size entry is marked missing in some rows and otherwise reads once, few, many or a size class.

cdr3_aa: CSALGPSGNTIYF; clone_size: NA; cdr3_length: 13; v_call: TRBV29-1; j_call: TRBJ1-3
cdr3_aa: CASKQGNQPQHF; clone_size: NA; cdr3_length: 12; v_call: TRBV19; j_call: TRBJ1-5
cdr3_aa: CASSGQRNQPQHF; clone_size: NA; cdr3_length: 13; v_call: TRBV6-6; j_call: TRBJ1-5
cdr3_aa: CASSTPDRANEQFF; clone_size: NA; cdr3_length: 14; v_call: TRBV28; j_call: TRBJ2-1
cdr3_aa: CASTAAGTGSDTQYF; clone_size: NA; cdr3_length: 15; v_call: TRBV3-1/TRBV3-2; j_call: TRBJ2-3
cdr3_aa: CASSEPRGLKNEKLFF; clone_size: once; cdr3_length: 16; v_call: TRBV25-1; j_call: TRBJ1-4
cdr3_aa: CASSPLAGSSYNEQFF; clone_size: NA; cdr3_length: 16; v_call: TRBV3-1/TRBV3-2; j_call: TRBJ2-1
cdr3_aa: CAISEPGTGGWNEQFF; clone_size: NA; cdr3_length: 16; v_call: TRBV10-3; j_call: TRBJ2-1
cdr3_aa: CASSPGVGELFF; clone_size: NA; cdr3_length: 12; v_call: TRBV4-1; j_call: TRBJ2-2
cdr3_aa: CASSIAGQGMDTQYF; clone_size: NA; cdr3_length: 15; v_call: TRBV19; j_call: TRBJ2-3
cdr3_aa: CASSVQSGAVDEQYF; clone_size: NA; cdr3_length: 15; v_call: TRBV9; j_call: TRBJ2-7
cdr3_aa: CASSSLGGRDNEKLFF; clone_size: NA; cdr3_length: 16; v_call: TRBV5-5; j_call: TRBJ1-4
cdr3_aa: CASSMTGNNSPLHF; clone_size: NA; cdr3_length: 14; v_call: TRBV9; j_call: TRBJ1-6
cdr3_aa: CASRDRATDTQYF; clone_size: once; cdr3_length: 13; v_call: TRBV2; j_call: TRBJ2-3
cdr3_aa: CASSIGTGAGGANVLTF; clone_size: NA; cdr3_length: 17; v_call: TRBV19; j_call: TRBJ2-6
cdr3_aa: CASSLGDNYGYTF; clone_size: few; cdr3_length: 13; v_call: TRBV7-8; j_call: TRBJ1-2
cdr3_aa: CASSEFGRNKNIQYF; clone_size: NA; cdr3_length: 15; v_call: TRBV2; j_call: TRBJ2-4
cdr3_aa: CASSRLAGGQGGEQFF; clone_size: NA; cdr3_length: 16; v_call: TRBV6-4; j_call: TRBJ2-1
cdr3_aa: CASGSPPGQAYGYTF; clone_size: NA; cdr3_length: 15; v_call: TRBV6-5; j_call: TRBJ1-2
cdr3_aa: CAISEPGASGGDYEQYF; clone_size: NA; cdr3_length: 17; v_call: TRBV10-3; j_call: TRBJ2-7
cdr3_aa: CASSSPGTRRTIYF; clone_size: NA; cdr3_length: 14; v_call: TRBV11-2; j_call: TRBJ1-3
cdr3_aa: CASRDWNEQFF; clone_size: NA; cdr3_length: 11; v_call: TRBV6-5; j_call: TRBJ2-1
cdr3_aa: CASSIWGDVSTDTQYF; clone_size: NA; cdr3_length: 16; v_call: TRBV19; j_call: TRBJ2-3
cdr3_aa: CASSLSGQGFDGELFF; clone_size: once; cdr3_length: 16; v_call: TRBV7-2; j_call: TRBJ2-2
cdr3_aa: CASTTPGDGTQYF; clone_size: NA; cdr3_length: 13; v_call: TRBV28; j_call: TRBJ2-3
cdr3_aa: CASSQVPREGTEAFF; clone_size: NA; cdr3_length: 15; v_call: TRBV4-2; j_call: TRBJ1-1
cdr3_aa: CASSPGGYSNQPQHF; clone_size: NA; cdr3_length: 15; v_call: TRBV28; j_call: TRBJ1-5
cdr3_aa: CASSSRDSPLEQYF; clone_size: NA; cdr3_length: 14; v_call: TRBV5-4; j_call: TRBJ2-7
cdr3_aa: CASRLYRVGQGTGELFF; clone_size: once; cdr3_length: 17; v_call: TRBV2; j_call: TRBJ2-2
cdr3_aa: CASSYNPGLAYEQYF; clone_size: once; cdr3_length: 15; v_call: TRBV7-8; j_call: TRBJ2-7
cdr3_aa: CASRLFLQETQYF; clone_size: NA; cdr3_length: 13; v_call: TRBV28; j_call: TRBJ2-5
cdr3_aa: CASSEVAGLFF; clone_size: NA; cdr3_length: 11; v_call: TRBV6-1; j_call: TRBJ1-4
cdr3_aa: CASSLVPGQSSYEQYF; clone_size: NA; cdr3_length: 16; v_call: TRBV4-1; j_call: TRBJ2-7
cdr3_aa: CASSLIPGGPNYGYTF; clone_size: once; cdr3_length: 16; v_call: TRBV7-9; j_call: TRBJ1-2
cdr3_aa: CASSRVRGASGPTGELFF; clone_size: NA; cdr3_length: 18; v_call: TRBV4-1; j_call: TRBJ2-2
cdr3_aa: CASSQSGARGGTEAFF; clone_size: NA; cdr3_length: 16; v_call: TRBV23-1; j_call: TRBJ1-1
cdr3_aa: CASSLPPNTEAFF; clone_size: once; cdr3_length: 13; v_call: TRBV5-4; j_call: TRBJ1-1
cdr3_aa: CASSESQGSNSPLHF; clone_size: NA; cdr3_length: 15; v_call: TRBV9; j_call: TRBJ1-6
cdr3_aa: CAISPGLANYGYTF; clone_size: NA; cdr3_length: 14; v_call: TRBV10-3; j_call: TRBJ1-2
cdr3_aa: CASSARQGSVADTQYF; clone_size: NA; cdr3_length: 16; v_call: TRBV7-9; j_call: TRBJ2-3
cdr3_aa: CASKRDSYRYLPF; clone_size: once; cdr3_length: 13; v_call: TRBV2; j_call: TRBJ1-2
cdr3_aa: CASWTGEFHEQFF; clone_size: once; cdr3_length: 13; v_call: TRBV2; j_call: TRBJ2-1
cdr3_aa: CASSWGDSRATEAFF; clone_size: NA; cdr3_length: 15; v_call: TRBV5-1; j_call: TRBJ1-1
cdr3_aa: CASSLRGGLSGNTIYF; clone_size: NA; cdr3_length: 16; v_call: TRBV11-2; j_call: TRBJ1-3
cdr3_aa: CASRPGITSYEQYF; clone_size: NA; cdr3_length: 14; v_call: TRBV19; j_call: TRBJ2-7
cdr3_aa: CATTSPGLGTGELFF; clone_size: few; cdr3_length: 15; v_call: TRBV11-2; j_call: TRBJ2-2
cdr3_aa: CASTRDFFSGNTIYF; clone_size: NA; cdr3_length: 15; v_call: TRBV19; j_call: TRBJ1-3
cdr3_aa: CASSENRGSPLHF; clone_size: NA; cdr3_length: 13; v_call: TRBV6-1; j_call: TRBJ1-6
cdr3_aa: CASSSSSDRALYEQYF; clone_size: NA; cdr3_length: 16; v_call: TRBV11-1; j_call: TRBJ2-7